This T cell receptor beta chain was sequenced in a study of blood T cells in healthy people across ages. A second PCR, run for roughly 7 to 11 cycles, used a sample-barcoded 5' primer plus a J-beta primer mix. In TCRdb, the 5' RACE reads were re-called with MiXCR into one record per CDR3 protein. The data hold about 1.4 million distinct CDR3 sequences, with 59% observed a single time. This CDR3 has 15 amino acids. With 4 bases removed from V and 4 bases from J, the gap between germline ends came to 14 bases. Per the germline V gene, CDR1 is MNHEY and CDR2 is SVGAGI. Study conclusions and caveats: Long-lived donors exceeded aged donors in naive CD4+ cells and diversity.

This clonotype was observed a few times. Its antigen remains unidentified. The receptor was derived from a man between 18 and 35 years old in good health. This chain joins TRBV6-5 and TRBJ2-1; TRBD2 might be the D (5 bases). Source material: blood. CDR3 sequence (DNA): TGTGCCAGCAGTTCCGGACTGGTTACTTACAATGAGCAGTTCTTC. Its translation: CASSSGLVTYNEQFF.